A selection of T cell receptor beta chains follows, all from one sample in a study of identical twins. TCRdb reprocessed the 5' RACE reads with MiXCR, giving one entry per CDR3 protein. The sample lists 450,000 or so distinct CDR3 sequences, about 14% occurring once. This sample also appeared in a second study, on yellow fever vaccine responses in identical twins.

The sequenced material came from CD4+ T cells sorted from blood. The receptors stem from a woman under 30 in good health. Each CDR3 is given without its conserved first and last residue. Expanded clones get a size class; other rows say once, few or many, or leave the size out.

size: few
V: TRBV27
CDR3: ASSLLAGSGELF

size: .
V: TRBV27
CDR3: ASSPWEQVTGELF

size: many
V: TRBV4-3
CDR3: ASSQDTYSNWGMNTEAF

size: few
V: TRBV20-1
CDR3: SASRLAGLADTQY

size: few
V: TRBV6-2/TRBV6-3
CDR3: ASSYRFYEQY

size: many
V: TRBV7-3
CDR3: ASSPGQGQETQY

size: many
V: TRBV5-1
CDR3: ASSKTGGVKGEQF

size: few
V: TRBV5-1
CDR3: ASSWSSTRGRGTGELF

size: many
V: TRBV7-9
CDR3: ASSPRTGPYEQY

size: few
V: TRBV5-1
CDR3: ASTLGDINTDTQY

size: few
V: TRBV7-2
CDR3: ASSSRDYSYEQY

size: .
V: TRBV10-3
CDR3: AISESLLAGDPYEQY

size: .
V: TRBV5-1
CDR3: ASSLARRIHQPQH

size: few
V: TRBV2
CDR3: ASERGQAGTQETQY

size: .
V: TRBV19
CDR3: ASTNSRGSNQPQH

size: few
V: TRBV10-3
CDR3: AISPMLNNEQF

size: many
V: TRBV3-1
CDR3: ASSLRRLAGAYEQY

size: many
V: TRBV27
CDR3: ASSRDRNYGYT

size: .
V: TRBV11-2
CDR3: ASSFGGLAGGYYNEQF

size: .
V: TRBV7-3
CDR3: ASSLYGTGGSEQF

size: .
V: TRBV7-2
CDR3: ASSPRGRVSYEQY

size: .
V: TRBV20-1
CDR3: SPKPRGLPGTEAF

size: .
V: TRBV7-2
CDR3: ASSLVVLAASYNEQF

size: few
V: TRBV15
CDR3: ATSRDLSGHRSGANVLT

size: .
V: TRBV3-1
CDR3: ASSPRGGGPTDTQY

size: few
V: TRBV5-6
CDR3: ASSLGLAGSNTGELF

size: large
V: TRBV5-1
CDR3: ASSPGQIEAAGELF

size: .
V: TRBV7-3
CDR3: ASSLEANVLT

size: few
V: TRBV6-1
CDR3: ASSTGTSGTPSTDTQY

size: .
V: TRBV20-1
CDR3: SARDRLWTTEQF

size: few
V: TRBV15
CDR3: ATSRVPGSGYEQY

size: .
V: TRBV12-3/TRBV12-4
CDR3: ASSQAGQSNYGYT

size: few
V: TRBV20-1
CDR3: SPPPPSGSHEQY

size: .
V: TRBV2
CDR3: ASSVDRLGTYGQY

size: .
V: TRBV12-3/TRBV12-4
CDR3: ASSADPPDRLGYT

size: few
V: TRBV15
CDR3: ATSRDPGAYNEQF

size: few
V: TRBV6-5
CDR3: ASSYSNSLGTYEQY

size: few
V: TRBV6-1
CDR3: ASSPLVLSYNEQF

size: few
V: TRBV10-3
CDR3: AISAVDTQY

size: few
V: TRBV5-1
CDR3: ASSLAAGVPYNEQF

size: .
V: TRBV7-2
CDR3: ASSLGPRGDNEQF

size: many
V: TRBV12-3/TRBV12-4
CDR3: ASRGLAGNIEQF

size: .
V: TRBV7-2
CDR3: ASSSEYFNEQY

size: .
V: TRBV7-9
CDR3: ASSPGLAGRREQF

size: few
V: TRBV2
CDR3: ASTPTPSSYEQY

size: few
V: TRBV15
CDR3: ATSRLGGGTDTQY

size: few
V: TRBV2
CDR3: ASSALISTGELF

size: .
V: TRBV7-2
CDR3: ASSSAKSSYNEQF

size: few
V: TRBV14
CDR3: ASSRRSGVMDTEAF